These T cell receptor beta chains were read from a single sample in a study of technical replicates of blood from several donors. Sequencing used immunoSEQ multiplex PCR; TCRdb keeps in-frame clones, though not all of them. The table includes some 83,000 clones, roughly 93% detected once. The source material was T cells isolated from PBMCs. Receptors originate from a human donor in good health. The CDR3 runs from the conserved cysteine through the conserved F or W.

v_call: TRBV6-5
cdr3_aa: CASSWQGVEETQYF

v_call: TRBV4-1
cdr3_aa: CASSSPGQGMNTEAFF

v_call: TRBV6-6
cdr3_aa: CASSLSEAYEQYF

v_call: TRBV5-4
cdr3_aa: CASSRRDRGIADTQYF

v_call: TRBV19
cdr3_aa: CASSTQTGGNTIYF

v_call: TRBV10-3
cdr3_aa: CAIGDSPNQPQHF

v_call: TRBV4-1
cdr3_aa: CASSQEVQGASSDTQYF

v_call: TRBV27
cdr3_aa: CASSLFLGLNEKLFF

v_call: TRBV4-3
cdr3_aa: CASSLGGTGSYEQYF

v_call: TRBV2
cdr3_aa: CASTLSKTGHTIQETQYF

v_call: TRBV6-6
cdr3_aa: CASSGGAYNTGELFF

v_call: TRBV19
cdr3_aa: CASTYQGGHTEAFF

v_call: TRBV11-2
cdr3_aa: CASSLGTPEAFF

v_call: TRBV28
cdr3_aa: CASATSGLSYEQYF

v_call: TRBV2
cdr3_aa: CASQTIQGNREQYF

v_call: TRBV11-2
cdr3_aa: CASSLGSGRSKFF

v_call: TRBV11-3
cdr3_aa: CASSLVISTGELFF

v_call: TRBV5-1
cdr3_aa: CASSEVASSYNEQFF

v_call: TRBV28
cdr3_aa: CASSHDGAGELFF

v_call: TRBV27
cdr3_aa: CASSGSYDEQYF

v_call: TRBV14
cdr3_aa: CASSQVSGTDTQYF

v_call: TRBV6-4
cdr3_aa: CASSDSDRGQGYTF

v_call: TRBV23-1
cdr3_aa: CASSQSWRGDYEQYF

v_call: TRBV7-9
cdr3_aa: CASSLYVHSNYGYTF

v_call: TRBV7-6
cdr3_aa: CASSLLAGGNEQYF

v_call: TRBV2
cdr3_aa: CASSEDQGLFSGNTIYF

v_call: TRBV5-6
cdr3_aa: CASSSGSGSTDTQYF

v_call: TRBV28
cdr3_aa: CASSDRLSGTDTQYF

v_call: TRBV28
cdr3_aa: CASPPGRDRVNEQFF

v_call: TRBV11-3
cdr3_aa: CASSLVTSGRLNEQFF

v_call: TRBV27
cdr3_aa: CASSFHRAGEAFF

v_call: TRBV5-4
cdr3_aa: CASSFPRDAENEQFF

v_call: TRBV29-1
cdr3_aa: CSVALGTGDNQPQHF

v_call: TRBV6-1
cdr3_aa: CASSAGQNYEQYF

v_call: TRBV2
cdr3_aa: CASAPDRPSYEQYF

v_call: TRBV10-3
cdr3_aa: CAISVESYSYEQYF

v_call: TRBV28
cdr3_aa: CASSVIGGDTQYF

v_call: TRBV5-1
cdr3_aa: CASSSWTGGRAGTPVAQYF

v_call: TRBV9
cdr3_aa: CASSVSSGEPGELFF

v_call: TRBV4-2
cdr3_aa: CASSAIAGGYNEQFF

v_call: TRBV4-2
cdr3_aa: CASSFDSGQGMNTEAFF

v_call: TRBV6-4
cdr3_aa: CASSDSKQDLYYGYTF

v_call: TRBV5-1
cdr3_aa: CASSLTTRQGGSRTEAFF

v_call: TRBV5-4
cdr3_aa: CASSSDRLNTEAFF

v_call: TRBV19
cdr3_aa: CASSTAYYGYTF

v_call: TRBV5-6
cdr3_aa: CASSLALDQPQHF

v_call: TRBV9
cdr3_aa: CASSVGYGGTEETQYF

v_call: TRBV11-3
cdr3_aa: CASGGGPAGANVLTF

v_call: TRBV6-1
cdr3_aa: CASRGTSGKYEQYF